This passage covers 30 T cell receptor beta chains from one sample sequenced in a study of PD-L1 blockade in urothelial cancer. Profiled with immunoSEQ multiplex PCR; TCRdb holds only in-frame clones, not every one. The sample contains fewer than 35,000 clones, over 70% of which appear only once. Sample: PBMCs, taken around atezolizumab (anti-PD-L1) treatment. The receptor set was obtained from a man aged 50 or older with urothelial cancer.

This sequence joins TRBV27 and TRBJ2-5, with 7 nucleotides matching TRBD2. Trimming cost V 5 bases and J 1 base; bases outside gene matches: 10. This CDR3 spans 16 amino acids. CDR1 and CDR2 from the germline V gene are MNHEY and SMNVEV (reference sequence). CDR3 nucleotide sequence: TGTGCCAGCAGTCCCTGGGGGGGACCATCCCAAGAGACCCAGTACTTC. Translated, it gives CASSPWGGPSQETQYF.

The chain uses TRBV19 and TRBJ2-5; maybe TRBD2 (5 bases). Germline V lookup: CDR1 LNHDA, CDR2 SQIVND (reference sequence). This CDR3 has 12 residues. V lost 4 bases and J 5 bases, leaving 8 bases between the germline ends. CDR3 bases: TGTGCCAGTAGTAGCGGGCCGGAGACCCAGTACTTC. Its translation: CASSSGPETQYF.

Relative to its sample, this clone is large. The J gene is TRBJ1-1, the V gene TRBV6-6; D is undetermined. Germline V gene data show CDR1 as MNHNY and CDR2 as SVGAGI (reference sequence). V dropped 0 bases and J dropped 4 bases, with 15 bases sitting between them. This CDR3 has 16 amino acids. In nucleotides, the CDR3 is TGTGCCAGCAGTTACTCTGTCGCGGAACATGGCACTGAAGCTTTCTTT. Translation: CASSYSVAEHGTEAFF.

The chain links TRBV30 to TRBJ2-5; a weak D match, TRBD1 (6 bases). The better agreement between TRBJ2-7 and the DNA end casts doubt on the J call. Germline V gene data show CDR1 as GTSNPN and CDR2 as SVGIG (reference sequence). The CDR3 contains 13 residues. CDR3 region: CAWAGTRLLEQYF. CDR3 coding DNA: TGTGCCTGGGCCGGGACAAGGCTCCTCGAGCAGTACTTC.

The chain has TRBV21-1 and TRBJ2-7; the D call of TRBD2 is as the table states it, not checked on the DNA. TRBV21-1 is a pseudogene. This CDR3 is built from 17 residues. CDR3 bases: TGTGCCAGCAGCGGCAAATTCAATAGCGGGAGTGGGGTCGAGCAGTACTTC. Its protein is CASSGKFNSGSGVEQYF.

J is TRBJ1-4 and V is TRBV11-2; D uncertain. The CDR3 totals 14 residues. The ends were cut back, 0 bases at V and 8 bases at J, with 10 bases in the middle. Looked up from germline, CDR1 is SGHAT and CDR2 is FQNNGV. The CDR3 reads CASSLERVREKLFF. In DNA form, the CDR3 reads TGTGCCAGCAGCTTAGAGAGGGTTCGCGAAAAACTGTTTTTT.

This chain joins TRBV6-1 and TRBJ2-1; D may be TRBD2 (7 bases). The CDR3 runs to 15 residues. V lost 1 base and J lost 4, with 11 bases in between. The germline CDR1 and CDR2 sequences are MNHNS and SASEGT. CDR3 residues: CASSEEEGGYNEQFF. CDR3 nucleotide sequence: TGTGCCAGCAGTGAAGAGGAGGGGGGGTACAATGAGCAGTTCTTC.

This chain's CDR3 is CASSAGGDTEAFF. For the CDR3, the DNA is TGTGCCAGCAGTGCCGGGGGGGACACTGAAGCTTTCTTT. The chain links TRBV6-5 to TRBJ1-1; possibly TRBD1 for D (5 bases). The V end lost 5 bases, the J end lost 3 bases, and 10 bases lay between the germline ends. The germline V gene encodes CDR1 MNHEY and CDR2 SVGAGI. The CDR3 is 13 amino acids.

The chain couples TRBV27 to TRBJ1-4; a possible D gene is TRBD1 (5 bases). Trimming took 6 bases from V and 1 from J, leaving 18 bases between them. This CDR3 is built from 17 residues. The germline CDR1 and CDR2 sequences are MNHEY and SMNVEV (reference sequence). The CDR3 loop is CASRAGGGGRTNEKLFF. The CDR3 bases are TGTGCCAGCAGGGCGGGGGGAGGCGGACGAACTAATGAAAAACTGTTTTTT.

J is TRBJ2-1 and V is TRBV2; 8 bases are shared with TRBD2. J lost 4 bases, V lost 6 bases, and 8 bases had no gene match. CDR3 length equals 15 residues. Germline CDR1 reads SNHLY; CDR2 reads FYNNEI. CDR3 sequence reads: CASRLGGASYNEQFF. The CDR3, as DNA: TGTGCCAGCAGACTCGGGGGGGCTAGTTACAATGAGCAGTTCTTC.

The CDR3 is CATSTRLQETQYF. CDR3 sequence (DNA): TGTGCCACCTCGACTAGACTACAAGAGACCCAGTACTTC. The chain uses TRBV28 and TRBJ2-5, with D possibly being TRBD2 (6 bases). Germline V gives CDR1 MDHEN, CDR2 SYDVKM. The V gene lost 10 bases and the J gene lost 2 bases, with 14 bases spanning the gap. This CDR3 comprises 13 residues.

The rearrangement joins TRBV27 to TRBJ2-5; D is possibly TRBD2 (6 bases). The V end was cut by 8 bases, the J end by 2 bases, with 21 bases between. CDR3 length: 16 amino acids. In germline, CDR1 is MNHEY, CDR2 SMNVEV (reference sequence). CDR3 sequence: CASGSRGLRGQETQYF. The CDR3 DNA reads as TGTGCCAGCGGTAGCCGGGGGTTAAGGGGACAAGAGACCCAGTACTTC.

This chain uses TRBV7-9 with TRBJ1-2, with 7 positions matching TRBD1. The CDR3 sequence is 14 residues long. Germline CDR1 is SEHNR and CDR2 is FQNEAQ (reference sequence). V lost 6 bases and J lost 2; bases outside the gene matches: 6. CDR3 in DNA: TGTGCCAGCAGTCCAGGACAGGAAAACTATGGCTACACCTTC. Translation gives CASSPGQENYGYTF.

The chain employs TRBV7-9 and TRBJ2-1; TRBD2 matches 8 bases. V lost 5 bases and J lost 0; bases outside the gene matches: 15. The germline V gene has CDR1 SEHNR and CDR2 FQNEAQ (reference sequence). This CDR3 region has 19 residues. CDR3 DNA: TGTGCCAGCAGCCCCCCCCCTCGGGCCGGGGGGGCCTCCTACAATGAGCAGTTCTTC. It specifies CASSPPPRAGGASYNEQFF.

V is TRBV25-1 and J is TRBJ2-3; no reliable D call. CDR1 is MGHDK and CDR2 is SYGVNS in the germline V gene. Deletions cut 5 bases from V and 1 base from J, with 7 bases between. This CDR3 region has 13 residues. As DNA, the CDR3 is TGTGCCAGCAGTTCCCAGGGCACAGATACGCAGTATTTT. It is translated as CASSSQGTDTQYF.

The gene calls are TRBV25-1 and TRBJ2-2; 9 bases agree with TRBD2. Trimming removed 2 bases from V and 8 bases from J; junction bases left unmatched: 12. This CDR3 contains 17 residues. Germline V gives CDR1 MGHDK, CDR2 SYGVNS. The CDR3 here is CASSEPERGVLMGELFF. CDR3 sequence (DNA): TGTGCCAGCAGTGAACCTGAGCGGGGGGTTTTGATGGGGGAGCTGTTTTTT.

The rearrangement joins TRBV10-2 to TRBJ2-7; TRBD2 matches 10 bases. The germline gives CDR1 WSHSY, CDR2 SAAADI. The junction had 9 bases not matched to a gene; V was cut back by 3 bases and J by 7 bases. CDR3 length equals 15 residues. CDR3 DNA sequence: TGCGCCAGCAGTGAAGCTAGCGGGAGACTTTTTGAGCAGTACTTC. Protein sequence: CASSEASGRLFEQYF.

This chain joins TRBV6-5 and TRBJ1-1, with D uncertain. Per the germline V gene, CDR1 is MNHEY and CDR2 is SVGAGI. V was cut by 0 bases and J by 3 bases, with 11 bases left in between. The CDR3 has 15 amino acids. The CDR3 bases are TGTGCCAGCAGTTACTCGAATGGGCGGGACACTGAAGCTTTCTTT. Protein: CASSYSNGRDTEAFF.

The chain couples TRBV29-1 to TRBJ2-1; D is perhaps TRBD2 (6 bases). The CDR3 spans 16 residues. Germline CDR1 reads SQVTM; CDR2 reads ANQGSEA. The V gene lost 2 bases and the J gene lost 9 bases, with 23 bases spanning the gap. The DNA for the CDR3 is TGCAGCGTTGAAATTGCCCGGGACTCCTTTTTGGGTGAGCAGTTCTTC. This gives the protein CSVEIARDSFLGEQFF.

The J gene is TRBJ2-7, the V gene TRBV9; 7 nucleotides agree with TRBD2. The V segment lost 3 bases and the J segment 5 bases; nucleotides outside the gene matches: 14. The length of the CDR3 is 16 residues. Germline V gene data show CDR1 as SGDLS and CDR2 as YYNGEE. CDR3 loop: CASSEPLSGVGHEQYF. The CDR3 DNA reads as TGTGCCAGCAGCGAGCCCTTGAGCGGGGTAGGCCACGAGCAGTACTTC.

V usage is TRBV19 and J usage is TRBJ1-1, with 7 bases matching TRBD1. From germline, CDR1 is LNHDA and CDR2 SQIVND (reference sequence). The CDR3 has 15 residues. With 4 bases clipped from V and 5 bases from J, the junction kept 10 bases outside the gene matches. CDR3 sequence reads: CASSTSTGQRTEAFF. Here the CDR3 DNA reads TGTGCCAGTAGTACGTCGACAGGGCAGAGGACTGAAGCTTTCTTT.

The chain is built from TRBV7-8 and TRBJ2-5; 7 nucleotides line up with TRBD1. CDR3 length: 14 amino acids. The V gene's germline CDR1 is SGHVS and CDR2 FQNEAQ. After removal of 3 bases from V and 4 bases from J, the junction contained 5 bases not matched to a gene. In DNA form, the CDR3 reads TGTGCCAGCAGCTTGGGACAGATACTAGAGACCCAGTACTTC. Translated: CASSLGQILETQYF.

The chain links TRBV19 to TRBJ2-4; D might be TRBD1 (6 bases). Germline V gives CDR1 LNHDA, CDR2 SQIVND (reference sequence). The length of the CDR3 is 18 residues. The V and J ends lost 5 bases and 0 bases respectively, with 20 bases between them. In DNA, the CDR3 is TGTGCCAGTAGTCTCACCAGGGGTCGGTCGATAGCCAAAAACATTCAGTACTTC. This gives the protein CASSLTRGRSIAKNIQYF.

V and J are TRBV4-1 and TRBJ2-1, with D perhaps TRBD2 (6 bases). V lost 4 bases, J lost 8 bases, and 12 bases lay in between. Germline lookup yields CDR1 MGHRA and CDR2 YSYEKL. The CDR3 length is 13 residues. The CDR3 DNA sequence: TGCGCCAGCAGCCTCCCCCCGGGGGATGAGCAGTTCTTC. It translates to CASSLPPGDEQFF.

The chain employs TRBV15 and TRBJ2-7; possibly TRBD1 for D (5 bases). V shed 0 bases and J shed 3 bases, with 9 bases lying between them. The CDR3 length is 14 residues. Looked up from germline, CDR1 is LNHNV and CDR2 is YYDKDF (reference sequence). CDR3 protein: CATSRDTTGYEQYF. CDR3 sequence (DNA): TGTGCCACCAGCAGAGATACCACAGGCTACGAGCAGTACTTC.

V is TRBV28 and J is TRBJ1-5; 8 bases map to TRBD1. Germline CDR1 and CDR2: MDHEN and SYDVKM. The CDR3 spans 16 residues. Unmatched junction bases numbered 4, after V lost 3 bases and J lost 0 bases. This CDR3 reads CASSFAGGGSNQPQHF. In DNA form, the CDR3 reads TGTGCCAGCAGTTTCGCAGGGGGCGGTAGCAATCAGCCCCAGCATTTT.

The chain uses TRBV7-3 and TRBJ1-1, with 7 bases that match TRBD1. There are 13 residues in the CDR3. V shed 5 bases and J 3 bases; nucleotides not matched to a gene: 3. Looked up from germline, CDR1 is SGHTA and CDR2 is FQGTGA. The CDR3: CASSRTGDTEAFF. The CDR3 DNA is TGTGCCAGCAGCAGAACAGGGGACACTGAAGCTTTCTTT.

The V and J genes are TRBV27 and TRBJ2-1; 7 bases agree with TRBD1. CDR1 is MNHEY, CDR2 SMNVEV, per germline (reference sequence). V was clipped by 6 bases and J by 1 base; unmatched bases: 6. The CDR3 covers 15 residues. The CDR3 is CASSLRTGSYNEQFF. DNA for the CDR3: TGTGCCAGCAGCCTAAGGACAGGTTCCTACAATGAGCAGTTCTTC.

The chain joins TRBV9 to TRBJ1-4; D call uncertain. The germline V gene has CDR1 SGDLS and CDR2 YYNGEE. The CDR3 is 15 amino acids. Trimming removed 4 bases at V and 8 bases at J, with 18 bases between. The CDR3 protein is CASSPREGVNEKLFF. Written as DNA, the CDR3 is TGTGCCAGCAGCCCCCGAGAGGGAGTTAACGAAAAACTGTTTTTT.

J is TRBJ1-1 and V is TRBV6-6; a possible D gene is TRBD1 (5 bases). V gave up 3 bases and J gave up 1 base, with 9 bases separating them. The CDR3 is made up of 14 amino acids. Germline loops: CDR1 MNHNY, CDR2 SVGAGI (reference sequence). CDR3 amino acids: CASSYGAGNTEAFF. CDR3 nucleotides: TGTGCCAGCAGTTATGGGGCAGGGAACACTGAAGCTTTCTTT.